This T cell receptor beta chain appears in the sequencing data of a study of cytomegalovirus exposure and HLA in healthy donors. Use of 60 Vbeta and 13 Jbeta primers characterized the PCR. The assay was immunoSEQ multiplex PCR, and TCRdb's table has in-frame clones only and misses some. The sample gives some 160,000 clones, 60% to 80% of which show up once; about 1.7% is in the top ten. The receptor comes from a woman aged 25 to 45 in good health and CMV-seronegative. Source material: PBMCs.

The CDR3 protein is CASSSDRNTEAFF. DNA of the CDR3: TGTGCCAGCTCATCGGACAGGAACACTGAAGCTTTCTTT. The J gene is TRBJ1-1, the V gene TRBV18; weak D call: TRBD1 (6 bases). The germline V gene has CDR1 KGHSH and CDR2 LQKENI. Trimming removed 5 bases at V and 1 base at J, with 8 bases between. The CDR3 sequence is 13 residues long.